This T cell receptor beta chain was sequenced for a study of cytomegalovirus exposure and HLA in healthy donors. The PCR contained 60 Vbeta and 13 Jbeta primers. Profiled with immunoSEQ multiplex PCR; TCRdb holds only in-frame clones, not every one. The sample has tens of thousands of clones. Germline CDR1 SGDLS, CDR2 YYNGEE. V was pared by 4 bases and J by 0 bases, with 14 bases between. CDR3 length equals 15 residues. The chain recombines TRBV9 with TRBJ2-7, with D tentatively TRBD1 (5 bases). This TCR was recovered from a woman younger than 45 in good health and CMV-seropositive. What was sequenced was PBMCs. Here the CDR3 reads CASSPDSLSSYEQYF. Written as DNA, the CDR3 is TGTGCCAGCAGCCCTGACAGCCTGAGCTCCTACGAGCAGTACTTC.